The 24 T cell receptor beta chains below all came from one sample that was sequenced in a study of graft-versus-host responses after intestinal transplantation. Their antigens are not known. Generated by immunoSEQ multiplex PCR, the TCRdb table keeps only in-frame clones and is missing some. Here the sample spans around 97,000 clones, approximately 90% being singletons. Here the sequenced sample was unstimulated CD8+ T cells sorted from spleen or lymph node cells, taken before intestinal transplant. These receptors all stem from a human donor who received an intestinal transplant.

The chain uses TRBV2 and TRBJ1-4; tentatively, D is TRBD1 (5 bases). The CDR3 runs to 12 residues. Germline assignment: CDR1 SNHLY and CDR2 FYNNEI. V dropped 7 bases and J dropped 8 bases, with 11 bases sitting between them. The CDR3 loop is CASMQGTEKLFF. In DNA, the CDR3 is TGTGCCAGCATGCAGGGAACGGAAAAACTGTTTTTT.

V is TRBV19 and J is TRBJ2-7; TRBD2 matches at 10 bases. With 0 bases clipped from V and 2 bases from J, the junction kept 4 bases outside the gene matches. Looked up from germline, CDR1 is LNHDA and CDR2 is SQIVND (reference sequence). The CDR3 is made up of 16 amino acids. CDR3 in amino acids: CASSIDSLAGTYEQYF. The CDR3 DNA reads TGTGCCAGTAGTATAGATTCACTAGCGGGGACCTACGAGCAGTACTTC.

The chain employs TRBV13 and TRBJ2-3, with D maybe TRBD2 (6 bases). The V end was cut by 4 bases, the J end by 0 bases, with 11 bases between. CDR3 length equals 15 residues. Germline assignment: CDR1 PRHDT and CDR2 FYEKMQ (reference sequence). The CDR3 loop is CASSSRSGSTDTQYF. DNA of the CDR3: TGTGCCAGCAGCTCCCGAAGCGGGAGCACAGATACGCAGTATTTT.

V and J are TRBV27 and TRBJ2-7; the match to TRBD2 covers 11 bases. The CDR3 spans 13 residues. V was clipped by 9 bases and J by 3 bases; unmatched bases: 4. Germline CDR1 reads MNHEY; CDR2 reads SMNVEV (reference sequence). This CDR3 reads CASRLAGHYEQYF. The CDR3 DNA reads TGTGCCAGTCGACTAGCGGGACACTACGAGCAGTACTTC.

This clone was seen just once. The gene calls are TRBV15 and TRBJ2-1, with TRBD1 as a possible D gene (5 bases). The germline CDR1 and CDR2 sequences are LNHNV and YYDKDF (reference sequence). The length of the CDR3 is 15 residues. V gave up 4 bases and J gave up 6 bases, with 16 bases separating them. The CDR3, as DNA: TGTGCCACCAGCACCAGAGCTACAAGGGGCAATGAGCAGTTCTTC. As protein: CATSTRATRGNEQFF.

This sequence joins TRBV6-1 and TRBJ2-7; tentative D call: TRBD1 (5 bases). Trimming removed 6 bases at V and 6 bases at J, with 15 bases between. Germline-derived CDR1 and CDR2 are MNHNS and SASEGT. CDR3 size: 13 residues. CDR3 in DNA: TGTGCCAGCAGCCCCATCCAGGGTCTCGAGCAGTACTTC. It codes for CASSPIQGLEQYF.

The rearrangement links TRBV11-1 to TRBJ1-4, with 8 bases lining up with TRBD1. CDR3 size: 14 residues. Germline V gene data show CDR1 as SGHAT and CDR2 as FQDESV (reference sequence). V lost 4 bases, J lost 8 bases, and 6 bases stayed unmatched. CDR3 coding DNA: TGTGCCAGCAGCTCCGACAGGGGCCGCGAAAAACTGTTTTTT. Protein: CASSSDRGREKLFF.

The chain couples TRBV9 to TRBJ1-2; D is unresolved. CDR1 and CDR2 (germline): SGDLS, YYNGEE. With 4 bases removed from V and 3 bases from J, the gap between germline ends came to 19 bases. This CDR3 is built from 16 residues. Written as DNA, the CDR3 is TGTGCCAGCAGCCCCAGTAGTAGTACCAGACACTATGGCTACACCTTC. It yields the protein CASSPSSSTRHYGYTF.

The CDR3 DNA follows: TGTGCCAGCAGCTTACAATTAAGGGGTTTCGGAAACACCATATATTTT. Amino acid sequence: CASSLQLRGFGNTIYF. The V call is TRBV11-2, the J call TRBJ1-3; tentative D call: TRBD1 (5 bases). Germline lookup yields CDR1 SGHAT and CDR2 FQNNGV. The CDR3 consists of 16 residues. Trimming stripped 2 bases from V and 4 bases from J, with 15 bases between.

The rearrangement uses TRBV7-9 and TRBJ1-1, with D maybe TRBD1 (6 bases). The V gene lost 3 bases and the J gene lost 0 bases, with 14 bases spanning the gap. The CDR3 has 16 amino acids. Looked up from germline, CDR1 is SEHNR and CDR2 is FQNEAQ (reference sequence). CDR3 region: CASSFQGQPMNTEAFF. In DNA, the CDR3 is TGTGCCAGCAGCTTTCAAGGACAGCCTATGAACACTGAAGCTTTCTTT.

The chain uses TRBV5-4 and TRBJ2-1; D unclear. Germline V gene sequence: CDR1 SGHNT, CDR2 YYREEE (reference sequence). CDR3 length: 11 amino acids. The ends were cut back, 1 base at V and 6 bases at J, with 2 bases in the middle. The DNA for the CDR3 is TGTGCCAGCAGCTTGAGCAATGAGCAGTTCTTC. Protein product: CASSLSNEQFF.

The CDR3 DNA reads as TGTGCCAGCAGTTACGAGATGGCTTCCTACGAGCAGTACTTC. As protein: CASSYEMASYEQYF. This chain connects TRBV6-5 to TRBJ2-7; D remains ambiguous. The germline V and J ends were trimmed by 2 bases and 1 base, with 9 bases remaining between them. The germline V gene encodes CDR1 MNHEY and CDR2 SVGAGI. The CDR3 sequence is 14 residues long.

This clone was recorded only once. The chain links TRBV11-2 to TRBJ2-1, with D perhaps TRBD1 (6 bases). The CDR3 length is 14 residues. Trimming left V 5 bases short and J 6 bases short, with 14 bases between. Germline lookup yields CDR1 SGHAT and CDR2 FQNNGV. CDR3 loop: CASSKGERGNEQFF. In DNA form, the CDR3 reads TGTGCCAGCAGCAAGGGGGAGAGGGGCAATGAGCAGTTCTTC.

V and J are TRBV7-3 and TRBJ1-1, with a possible D match to TRBD1 (6 bases). V was clipped by 5 bases and J by 8 bases, with 15 bases between them. This CDR3 region has 13 residues. Looked up from germline, CDR1 is SGHTA and CDR2 is FQGTGA. The CDR3 sequence: CASSPGAPGEAFF. In nucleotides, the CDR3 is TGTGCCAGCAGCCCGGGGGCGCCTGGCGAAGCTTTCTTT.

V gene TRBV29-1 combines with J gene TRBJ1-2; D is possibly TRBD1 (5 bases). The length of the CDR3 is 14 residues. Trimming cost V 5 bases and J 5 bases, with 18 bases left between them. CDR1 and CDR2 from the germline V gene are SQVTM and ANQGSEA. As DNA, the CDR3 is TGCAGCGTTTCACCGGGACGACTAGAATATGGCTACACCTTC. This encodes CSVSPGRLEYGYTF.

The chain joins TRBV19 to TRBJ1-3, with unresolved D. Germline V gene sequence: CDR1 LNHDA, CDR2 SQIVND (reference sequence). The CDR3 spans 18 residues. Trimming removed 0 bases at V and 1 base at J, with 16 bases between. For the CDR3, the DNA is TGTGCCAGTAGTATAGATCGGTTCACCCAAGGATCTGGAAACACCATATATTTT. As protein: CASSIDRFTQGSGNTIYF. Variable domain in full (rest from reference TRBV19 and TRBJ1-3): DGGITQSPKYLFRKEGQNVTLSCEQNLNHDAMYWYRQDPGQGLRLIYYSQIVNDFQKGDIAEGYSVSREKKESFPLTVTSAQKNPTAFYLCASSIDRFTQGSGNTIYFGEGSWLTVV.

This chain joins TRBV7-9 and TRBJ2-3; D remains ambiguous. This CDR3 is 15 amino acids long. V shed 2 bases and J shed 1 base, with 10 bases lying between them. Per the germline V gene, CDR1 is SEHNR and CDR2 is FQNEAQ (reference sequence). CDR3 sequence (DNA): TGTGCCAGCAGCTTATTTGGACCGGGCACAGATACGCAGTATTTT. It specifies CASSLFGPGTDTQYF.

This clone was seen a handful of times. The chain couples TRBV5-6 to TRBJ2-2, with no clear D. The CDR3 is made up of 13 amino acids. Trimming took off 3 bases at V and 5 bases at J, with 8 bases between the two ends. Germline V gene data show CDR1 as SGHDT and CDR2 as YYEEEE. The DNA for the CDR3 is TGTGCCAGCAGCTCCCTTGGGACCGGGGAGCTGTTTTTT. Residues: CASSSLGTGELFF.

The genes are TRBV7-9 and TRBJ1-5; D is undetermined. Germline V gives CDR1 SEHNR, CDR2 FQNEAQ (reference sequence). V gave up 2 bases and J gave up 0 bases, with 8 bases separating them. This CDR3 spans 15 amino acids. The CDR3 here is CASSLLEYSNQPQHF. DNA of the CDR3: TGTGCCAGCAGCTTATTGGAGTATAGCAATCAGCCCCAGCATTTT.

This rearrangement joins TRBV20-1 to TRBJ2-1; no reliable D call. This CDR3 has 11 amino acids. The V end was cut by 3 bases, the J end by 0 bases, with 0 bases between. Germline V gene sequence: CDR1 DFQATT, CDR2 SNEGSKA (reference sequence). The CDR3 region has the DNA TGCAGTGCTAGCTCCTACAATGAGCAGTTCTTC. Translated, it gives CSASSYNEQFF.

This clone appeared a single time. V and J are TRBV13 and TRBJ2-1, with D perhaps matching TRBD1 or TRBD2 (6 bases each). CDR1 PRHDT and CDR2 FYEKMQ come from the germline V gene (reference sequence). The CDR3 has 16 residues. V lost 0 bases, J lost 6 bases, and 15 bases lay in between. For the CDR3, the DNA is TGTGCCAGCAGCTTAGGCCTGGGGGGCGTGTTCAATGAGCAGTTCTTC. Residues: CASSLGLGGVFNEQFF.

The chain joins TRBV21-1 to TRBJ2-7. TRBV21-1 is a recognized pseudogene. The CDR3 is 15 residues long. CDR3 nucleotides: TGTGCCAGCATCCCCGGGACGCAGGTATCCTACGAGCAGTACTTC. This gives the protein CASIPGTQVSYEQYF.

This chain connects TRBV9 to TRBJ2-3; D not certain. Trimming removed 4 bases from V and 2 bases from J, with 11 bases in between. Per germline, CDR1 SGDLS and CDR2 YYNGEE. The CDR3 is made up of 14 amino acids. This chain's CDR3 is CASSSGWDTDTQYF. The CDR3, as DNA: TGTGCCAGCAGCTCAGGATGGGACACAGATACGCAGTATTTT.

The chain carries TRBV9 and TRBJ2-3; 12 bases match TRBD2. The J segment lost 0 bases and the V segment lost 0 bases, leaving 8 bases of the junction unmatched. The CDR3 is 19 residues long. Germline V gene sequence: CDR1 SGDLS, CDR2 YYNGEE. DNA for the CDR3: TGTGCCAGCAGCGTAGGTATTGGGACTAGCGGGTCTAGCACAGATACGCAGTATTTT. It translates to CASSVGIGTSGSSTDTQYF.